Listed here is a single T cell receptor (beta chain). No antigen is known for it. Reanalyzing the 5' RACE reads, TCRdb keeps one entry per CDR3 protein, without DNA. The specimen's table records around 450,000 distinct CDR3 sequences. CDR1 and CDR2 from the germline V gene are MNHEY and SVGEGT. The CDR3 is 14 amino acids. Phlebotomy per donor yielded a single 2.5 ml blood sample. This entry is derived from a study of monozygotic twins with inflammatory bowel disease. Study findings and constraints: IBD patients had lower TCRbeta diversity (inverse Simpson) than healthy co-twins.

The clonotype comes from a human donor with ulcerative colitis or Crohn's disease, or a healthy co-twin of an affected twin (not recorded which). The sequencing sample was made of blood. This sequence joins TRBV6-2 or TRBV6-3 and TRBJ2-7. The CDR3 loop reads CASSYLASSNEQYF.